Presented here are 22 T cell receptor beta chains from one specimen sequenced in a study of CD8 T cells in ankylosing spondylitis. TCRdb ran MiXCR on the 5' RACE reads and lists one entry per CDR3 protein. Of about 100,000 distinct CDR3 sequences listed, over 6.5% are singletons. Sequenced sample: blood, either unsorted or a sorted T cell fraction (not recorded which). The receptors derive from a male donor with ankylosing spondylitis or in good health (not recorded which).

This clonotype was found many times. The rearrangement uses TRBV20-1 and TRBJ2-2; maybe TRBD1 (6 bases). From germline, CDR1 is DFQATT and CDR2 SNEGSKA (reference sequence). The CDR3 is made up of 14 amino acids. The V end was cut by 5 bases, the J end by 4 bases, with 14 bases between. This chain's CDR3 is CSALNRAGTGELFF. The CDR3 DNA reads TGCAGTGCTTTGAACAGGGCGGGCACCGGGGAGCTGTTTTTT.

This clonotype was detected ten times or more. The V and J genes are TRBV5-1 and TRBJ2-1; tentative D call: TRBD1 (6 bases). This CDR3 is 15 amino acids long. CDR1 is SGHRS and CDR2 is YFSETQ in the germline V gene. V gave up 5 bases and J gave up 4 bases, with 16 bases separating them. As DNA, the CDR3 is TGCGCCAGCAGTAGGCCGGGACACTCTTACAATGAGCAGTTCTTC. Protein sequence: CASSRPGHSYNEQFF.

The rearrangement links TRBV18 to TRBJ2-3; D is uncertain. Trimming pared 4 bases from V and 3 bases from J, leaving 8 bases between. This CDR3 has 13 amino acids. The germline CDR1 and CDR2 sequences are KGHSH and LQKENI. CDR3 sequence (DNA): TGTGCCAGCTCACGATCAGTTACAGATACGCAGTATTTT. Its translation: CASSRSVTDTQYF.

This clonotype was counted ten times or more. The V gene is TRBV7-2, the J gene TRBJ2-3; D unresolved. This CDR3 comprises 14 residues. Germline V gene sequence: CDR1 SGHTA, CDR2 FQGNSA. Trimming left V 2 bases short and J 2 bases short, with 8 bases between. The CDR3 sequence: CASSLSRATDTQYF. The CDR3, as DNA: TGTGCCAGCAGCTTATCACGGGCCACAGATACGCAGTATTTT.

The V gene is TRBV18, the J gene TRBJ2-7; D gene unclear. CDR1 is KGHSH and CDR2 is LQKENI in the germline V gene. The germline V and J ends were trimmed by 3 bases and 2 bases, with 5 bases remaining between them. The CDR3 is made up of 12 amino acids. CDR3 bases: TGTGCCAGCTCACCGGCAGCCTACGAGCAGTACTTC. Its translation is CASSPAAYEQYF.

This chain uses TRBV5-1 with TRBJ1-1, with D possibly matching TRBD1 (5 bases). The V end was cut by 3 bases, the J end by 2 bases, with 14 bases between. Germline V gene data show CDR1 as SGHRS and CDR2 as YFSETQ. CDR3 length: 15 amino acids. CDR3 loop: CASSSVPGPNTEAFF. The CDR3 nucleotides are TGCGCCAGCAGCTCCGTTCCGGGACCCAACACTGAAGCTTTCTTT. The full variable domain, rest sourced from reference TRBV5-1 and TRBJ1-1, is KAGVTQTPRYLIKTRGQQVTLSCSPISGHRSVSWYQQTPGQGLQFLFEYFSETQRNKGNFPGRFSGRQFSNSRSEMNVSTLELGDSALYLCASSSVPGPNTEAFFGQGTRLTVV.

V gene TRBV7-2 combines with J gene TRBJ2-7; TRBD1 aligns across 7 bases. This CDR3 has 15 amino acids. In germline, CDR1 is SGHTA, CDR2 FQGNSA. J was trimmed by 0 bases and V by 0 bases; bases with no gene match: 2. CDR3 sequence (DNA): TGTGCCAGCAGCTTAGCCCGACAGGGCTCCTACGAGCAGTACTTC. Translating gives CASSLARQGSYEQYF. Full variable domain (remainder filled in from reference TRBV7-2 and TRBJ2-7): GAGVSQSPSNKVTEKGKDVELRCDPISGHTALYWYRQSLGQGLEFLIYFQGNSAPDKSGLPSDRFSAERTGGSVSTLTIQRTQQEDSAVYLCASSLARQGSYEQYFGPGTRLTVT.

This clonotype was seen ten or more times. The DNA for the CDR3 is TGTGCCAGCGCCCGACTAGCTATCTACGAGCAGTACTTC. Its translation is CASARLAIYEQYF. V and J are TRBV12-3 or TRBV12-4 and TRBJ2-7; 7 nucleotides line up with TRBD2. J lost 3 bases, V lost 8 bases, and 7 bases had no gene match. This CDR3 has 13 amino acids.

V is TRBV4-1 and J is TRBJ2-3, with a tentative D call TRBD2 (6 bases). V lost 1 base and J 6 bases, leaving 11 bases between the germline ends. The CDR3 extends over 14 amino acids. Per germline, CDR1 MGHRA and CDR2 YSYEKL. In DNA form, the CDR3 reads TGCGCCAGCAGCCAAGTGGGACTCCGGGATACGCAGTATTTT. Its protein is CASSQVGLRDTQYF.

The chain recombines TRBV4-2 with TRBJ2-7; 11 nucleotides align to TRBD2. Looked up from germline, CDR1 is LGHNA and CDR2 is YNFKEQ. V was pared by 4 bases and J by 3 bases, with 17 bases of the junction left unmatched. This CDR3 is 19 amino acids long. CDR3 sequence reads: CASSRRGPGTSGVVYEQYF. CDR3 bases: TGTGCCAGCAGCCGGAGAGGTCCCGGGACTAGCGGAGTGGTCTACGAGCAGTACTTC.

There are many counts of this clonotype. This sequence joins TRBV9 and TRBJ2-1; 7 nucleotides line up with TRBD2. Germline V lookup: CDR1 SGDLS, CDR2 YYNGEE. J was trimmed by 7 bases and V by 2 bases; bases with no gene match: 6. This CDR3 spans 14 amino acids. The CDR3 region has the DNA TGTGCCAGCAGCGTGGCGGGAGCGGTGAATGAGCAGTTCTTC. This encodes CASSVAGAVNEQFF.

This clonotype was seen at least ten times. This rearrangement joins TRBV4-3 to TRBJ2-7, with 7 bases aligning to TRBD2. CDR3 size: 19 residues. Looked up from germline, CDR1 is LGHNA and CDR2 is YSLEER. V trimming: 0 bases; J trimming: 0 bases; junction bases outside the gene matches: 14. The CDR3 loop reads CASSQDRGPSGTYSYEQYF. The CDR3 DNA follows: TGCGCCAGCAGCCAAGATCGGGGTCCCAGCGGGACCTACTCCTACGAGCAGTACTTC.

This clonotype was counted ten times or more. The chain uses TRBV7-9 and TRBJ1-3, with D unresolved. The CDR3 spans 11 residues. The V gene lost 8 bases and the J gene lost 6 bases, with 8 bases spanning the gap. Germline assignment: CDR1 SEHNR and CDR2 FQNEAQ (reference sequence). This chain's CDR3 is CASEPVNTIYF. DNA of the CDR3: TGTGCCAGCGAACCGGTAAACACCATATATTTT.

This clonotype was counted many times. This rearrangement joins TRBV5-1 to TRBJ2-3; TRBD2 agrees at 8 bases. Losses at the gene ends were 3 bases for V and 1 base for J; bases not matched to a gene: 4. The CDR3 spans 15 residues. Germline lookup yields CDR1 SGHRS and CDR2 YFSETQ. The CDR3 nucleotides are TGCGCCAGCAGCTCCACTAGCGGAGGCACAGATACGCAGTATTTT. This translates into CASSSTSGGTDTQYF.

In this sample, this clonotype turned up a few times. This chain joins TRBV27 and TRBJ2-3; TRBD1 agrees at 8 bases. This CDR3 comprises 15 residues. V dropped 8 bases and J dropped 2; count of bases not matched to a gene: 9. The V gene's germline CDR1 is MNHEY and CDR2 SMNVEV (reference sequence). CDR3 in DNA: TGTGCCAGCTTTACGGACAGGGCATCCACAGATACGCAGTATTTT. Protein product: CASFTDRASTDTQYF.

This clonotype was detected ten times or more. In DNA, the CDR3 is TGTGCCACCAGCAGAGTGCAGGGGGCCTACGAGCAGTACTTC. It yields the protein CATSRVQGAYEQYF. The rearrangement joins TRBV15 to TRBJ2-7; 7 bases are a match to TRBD1. V lost 1 base, J lost 2 bases, and 2 bases stayed unmatched. This CDR3 is built from 14 residues. Germline-derived CDR1 and CDR2 are LNHNV and YYDKDF (reference sequence).

The genes are TRBV4-3 and TRBJ1-3; D remains unclear. Between the trimmed V and J ends, which lost 1 base and 1 base, there was a span of 8 bases. The length of the CDR3 is 15 residues. Germline V gene data show CDR1 as LGHNA and CDR2 as YSLEER. The CDR3 is CASSQGAGSGNTIYF. CDR3 bases: TGCGCCAGCAGCCAAGGTGCGGGGTCTGGAAACACCATATATTTT.

The chain combines TRBV12-3 or TRBV12-4 with TRBJ2-2; D gene unclear. V gave up 2 bases and J gave up 4 bases, with 5 bases separating them. CDR3 size: 13 residues. As DNA, the CDR3 is TGTGCCAGCAGTTTACGGCTCACCGGGGAGCTGTTTTTT. Its translation: CASSLRLTGELFF.

This clonotype turned up a few times. The chain has TRBV5-5 and TRBJ2-7; perhaps TRBD2 as D (6 bases). The V gene's germline CDR1 is SGHKS and CDR2 YYEKEE (reference sequence). V was cut by 7 bases and J by 2 bases, with 19 bases left in between. The CDR3 spans 15 residues. This chain's CDR3 is CASGAGGTLTYEQYF. For the CDR3, the DNA is TGTGCCAGCGGTGCTGGAGGGACTTTAACCTACGAGCAGTACTTC.

This clonotype was counted many times. V is TRBV29-1 and J is TRBJ2-3; no clear D gene. Trimming took off 4 bases at V and 0 bases at J, with 14 bases between the two ends. Looked up from germline, CDR1 is SQVTM and CDR2 is ANQGSEA. The CDR3 extends over 15 amino acids. The CDR3 loop is CSVGGTRSSTDTQYF. CDR3 sequence (DNA): TGCAGCGTTGGTGGCACCCGGAGTAGCACAGATACGCAGTATTTT.

In this sample, this clonotype turned up many times. V gene TRBV5-1 combines with J gene TRBJ1-2, with 7 bases aligning to TRBD1. The junction had 10 bases not matched to a gene; V was cut back by 2 bases and J by 6 bases. Germline V gene sequence: CDR1 SGHRS, CDR2 YFSETQ. The CDR3 is 15 amino acids. The CDR3 bases are TGCGCCAGCAGCTTTACCTCCGGGACAGTCGATGGCTACACCTTC. It codes for CASSFTSGTVDGYTF.

This clonotype has a count of ten or more. The rearrangement uses TRBV4-2 and TRBJ2-7; 9 bases align to TRBD1. Germline CDR1 and CDR2: LGHNA and YNFKEQ. V was pared by 0 bases and J by 1 base, with 7 bases of the junction left unmatched. CDR3 length: 17 residues. The CDR3 loop is CASSQEFTGTGSYEQYF. Written as DNA, the CDR3 is TGTGCCAGCAGCCAAGAATTTACCGGGACAGGGTCCTACGAGCAGTACTTC.